This TCR beta chain is from a study of regulatory T cells in long-lasting Graves disease. Study-wide points: Investigators studied peripheral blood only, not thyroid tissue.

CDR3-region Arm-PCR and iRepertoire HTBI primers produced the TCR beta libraries. TCRdb used MiXCR to reprocess the multiplex PCR reads, holding one entry per CDR3 protein. The table shows roughly 610,000 distinct CDR3 sequences, with roughly 15% occurring only once. As for time point: newly diagnosed GD, antithyroid drugs for less than 3 months. RNA from PBMCs was the source of the TCR library. This clonotype appeared many times. Antigen unknown. The same data also went into a second study, on T cells in Graves' hyperthyroidism and ophthalmopathy.

This specimen was peripheral blood mononuclear cells (PBMCs), taken at new diagnosis, from a patient treated with antithyroid drugs. This clonotype was obtained from a woman in her 30s with Graves disease.

The CDR3 reads CASSPTWGVNTEAFF. Here the CDR3 DNA reads TGTGCCAGCAGCCCGACCTGGGGGGTGAACACTGAAGCTTTCTTT. V usage is TRBV7-9 and J usage is TRBJ1-1; a possible D gene is TRBD1 (5 bases). The CDR3 has 15 amino acids. Trimming removed 5 bases at V and 0 bases at J, with 13 bases between. The germline V gene has CDR1 SEHNR and CDR2 FQNEAQ (reference sequence).